The 11 T cell receptor beta chains in this list originate from one sample, sequenced in a study of identical twins. TCRdb re-called the 5' RACE reads with MiXCR, one entry per CDR3 protein. The table includes 1.5 million to 2 million distinct CDR3 sequences, around a third detected once. The sequencing sample was made of cord blood. These receptors were taken from a newborn girl in good health.

This clonotype has just a few counts. The rearrangement joins TRBV3-1 to TRBJ1-4, with unresolved D. Trimming removed 1 base from V and 5 bases from J, with 11 bases in between. CDR1 is LGHDT, CDR2 YNNKEL, per germline (reference sequence). CDR3 size: 15 residues. The CDR3 loop is CASSQVGRENEKLFF. DNA for the CDR3: TGTGCCAGCAGCCAAGTAGGGAGAGAGAATGAAAAACTGTTTTTT.

This clonotype has a handful of counts. V usage is TRBV4-2 and J usage is TRBJ2-7, with D unclear. The germline V and J ends were trimmed by 1 base and 0 bases, with 16 bases remaining between them. The CDR3 has 17 residues. CDR1 LGHNA and CDR2 YNFKEQ come from the germline V gene. The CDR3 here is CASSQVYLDGRSYEQYF. The CDR3 DNA sequence: TGTGCCAGCAGCCAAGTATATCTTGACGGGCGCTCCTACGAGCAGTACTTC.

This chain uses TRBV6-2 or TRBV6-3 with TRBJ2-5, with TRBD2 matching 11 bases. Germline trimming cut 0 bases from V and 11 bases from J; bases unmatched to any gene: 14. The CDR3 extends over 17 amino acids. Germline V gives CDR1 MNHEY, CDR2 SVGEGT. CDR3 region: CASSYSILGLAVREQYF. As DNA, the CDR3 is TGTGCCAGCAGTTACTCGATATTGGGACTAGCGGTACGAGAGCAGTACTTC.

The genes are TRBV7-9 and TRBJ2-7; D may be TRBD1 (6 bases). The end of the DNA fits TRBJ2-5 better, so the J call may be wrong. Germline V lookup: CDR1 SEHNR, CDR2 FQNEAQ (reference sequence). The CDR3 covers 18 residues. The CDR3 is CASSLLTHRAGKGETQYF. The CDR3 coding sequence is TGTGCCAGCAGCTTATTAACGCACAGGGCTGGAAAGGGGGAGACCCAGTACTTC.

This clonotype appeared many times. The gene calls are TRBV7-2 and TRBJ2-3, with TRBD2 identical over 9 bases. CDR3 length: 15 amino acids. CDR1 SGHTA and CDR2 FQGNSA come from the germline V gene. Losses at the gene ends were 4 bases for V and 1 base for J; bases not matched to a gene: 3. CDR3 residues: CASSSQRGGTDTQYF. CDR3 in DNA: TGTGCCAGCAGCTCACAGCGGGGGGGCACAGATACGCAGTATTTT. The full variable domain, in which reference TRBV7-2 and TRBJ2-3 provide the parts outside the CDR3, is GAGVSQSPSNKVTEKGKDVELRCDPISGHTALYWYRQSLGQGLEFLIYFQGNSAPDKSGLPSDRFSAERTGGSVSTLTIQRTQQEDSAVYLCASSSQRGGTDTQYFGPGTRLTVL.

The rearrangement joins TRBV4-2 to TRBJ2-1, with 9 bases aligning to TRBD2. The CDR3 is 16 residues long. The germline gives CDR1 LGHNA, CDR2 YNFKEQ. V dropped 0 bases and J dropped 4; count of bases not matched to a gene: 4. CDR3 sequence: CASSQEPSGTYNEQFF. The CDR3 bases are TGTGCCAGCAGCCAAGAGCCTAGCGGGACTTACAATGAGCAGTTCTTC.

V gene TRBV12-3 or TRBV12-4 combines with J gene TRBJ2-3; D is unclear. The V end was cut by 11 bases, the J end by 0 bases, with 15 bases between. CDR3 length: 14 residues. CDR3 bases: TGTGCCCTCACGCGGCTAACTAGCACAGATACGCAGTATTTT. Translation: CALTRLTSTDTQYF.

The rearrangement joins TRBV7-2 to TRBJ2-3, with 11 positions matching TRBD2. Per the germline V gene, CDR1 is SGHTA and CDR2 is FQGNSA. V trimming: 5 bases; J trimming: 4 bases; junction bases outside the gene matches: 5. This CDR3 contains 15 residues. The DNA for the CDR3 is TGTGCCAGCAGCACACTAGCGGGAGTCCCAGATACGCAGTATTTT. It codes for CASSTLAGVPDTQYF.

As concerns this clonotype: The junction and the germline gene differ at one end; a read error may be behind it. The chain has TRBV5-1 and TRBJ2-7; tentatively, D is TRBD1 (7 bases). Looked up from germline, CDR1 is SGHRS and CDR2 is YFSETQ. The CDR3 is 15 amino acids. The CDR3 DNA is TGCGCCTGCAGCTTGGAGGGGGCCCTAACCTACGAGCAGTACTTC. Protein sequence: CACSLEGALTYEQYF.

This clonotype was counted only a few times. The CDR3 DNA sequence: TGTGCCAGCGAAAGCGGGAGCTCCTACAATGAGCAGTTCTTC. Protein product: CASESGSSYNEQFF. J is TRBJ2-1 and V is TRBV28, with 8 bases matching TRBD2. Germline assignment: CDR1 MDHEN and CDR2 SYDVKM. V shed 8 bases and J 0 bases; nucleotides not matched to a gene: 3. The CDR3 spans 14 residues.

J is TRBJ1-2 and V is TRBV6-6; D is undetermined. V was clipped by 3 bases and J by 0 bases, with 8 bases between them. There are 14 residues in the CDR3. Germline V gene data show CDR1 as MNHNY and CDR2 as SVGAGI (reference sequence). The CDR3 loop is CASSYVPANYGYTF. DNA for the CDR3: TGTGCCAGCAGTTATGTCCCAGCTAACTATGGCTACACCTTC.